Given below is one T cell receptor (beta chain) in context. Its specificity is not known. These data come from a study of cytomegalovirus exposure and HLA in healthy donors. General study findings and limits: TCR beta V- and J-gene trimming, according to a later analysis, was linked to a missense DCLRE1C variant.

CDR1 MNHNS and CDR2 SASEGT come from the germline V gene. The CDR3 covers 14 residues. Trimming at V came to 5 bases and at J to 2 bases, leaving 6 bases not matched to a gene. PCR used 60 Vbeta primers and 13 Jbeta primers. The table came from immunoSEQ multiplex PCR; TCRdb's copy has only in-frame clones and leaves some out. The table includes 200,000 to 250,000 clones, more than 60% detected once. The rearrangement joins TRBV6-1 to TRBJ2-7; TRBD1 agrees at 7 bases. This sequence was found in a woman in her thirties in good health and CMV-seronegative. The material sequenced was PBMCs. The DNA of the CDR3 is TGTGCCAGCAGTTTACAGGGGAAGACCTACGAGCAGTACTTC. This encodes CASSLQGKTYEQYF.